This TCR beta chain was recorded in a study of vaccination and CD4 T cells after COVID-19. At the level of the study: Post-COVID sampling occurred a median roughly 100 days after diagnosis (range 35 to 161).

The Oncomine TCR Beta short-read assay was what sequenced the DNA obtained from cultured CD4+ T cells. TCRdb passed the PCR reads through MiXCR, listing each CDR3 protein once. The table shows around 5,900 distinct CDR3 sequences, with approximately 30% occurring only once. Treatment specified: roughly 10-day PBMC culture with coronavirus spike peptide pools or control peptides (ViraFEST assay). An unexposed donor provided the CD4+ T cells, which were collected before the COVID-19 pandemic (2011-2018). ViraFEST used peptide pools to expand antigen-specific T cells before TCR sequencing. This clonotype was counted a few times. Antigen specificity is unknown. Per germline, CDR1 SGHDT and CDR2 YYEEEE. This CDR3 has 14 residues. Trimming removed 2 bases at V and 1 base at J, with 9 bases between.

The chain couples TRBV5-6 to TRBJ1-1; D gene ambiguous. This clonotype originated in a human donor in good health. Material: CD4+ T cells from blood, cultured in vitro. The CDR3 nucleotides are TGTGCCAGCAGCTTCGGACGCCAGAACACTGAAGCTTTCTTT. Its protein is CASSFGRQNTEAFF.